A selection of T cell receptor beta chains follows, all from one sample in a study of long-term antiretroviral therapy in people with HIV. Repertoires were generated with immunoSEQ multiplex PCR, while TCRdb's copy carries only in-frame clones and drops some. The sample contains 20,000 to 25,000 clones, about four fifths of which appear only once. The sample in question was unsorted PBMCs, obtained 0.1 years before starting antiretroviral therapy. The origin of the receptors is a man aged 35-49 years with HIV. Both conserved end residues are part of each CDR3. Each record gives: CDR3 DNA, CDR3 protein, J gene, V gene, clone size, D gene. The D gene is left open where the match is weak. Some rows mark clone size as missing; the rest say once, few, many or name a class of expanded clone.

CDR3nt: TGTGCCAGCAGCTTCAATATTAGGCAGGGGGCGAAAGATACGCAGTATTTT; CDR3aa: CASSFNIRQGAKDTQYF; j_gene: TRBJ2-3; v_gene: TRBV7-9; abundance: once; d_gene: TRBD1
CDR3nt: TGTGCCAGCAGCTCGCTAGCGGGGGGGACAGATACGCAGTATTTT; CDR3aa: CASSSLAGGTDTQYF; j_gene: TRBJ2-3; v_gene: TRBV7-9; abundance: once; d_gene: TRBD2
CDR3nt: TGCGCCAGCAGCCAAGAACTAGCGGGGGTGATGGGAGATACGCAGTATTTT; CDR3aa: CASSQELAGVMGDTQYF; j_gene: TRBJ2-3; v_gene: TRBV4-3; abundance: NA; d_gene: TRBD2
CDR3nt: TGTGCCAGCTCACCATATAGGGACAGGGCAGGCTACACCTTC; CDR3aa: CASSPYRDRAGYTF; j_gene: TRBJ1-2; v_gene: TRBV18; abundance: NA; d_gene: TRBD1
CDR3nt: TGTGCCAGTAGTACAGGAGTCTCTGGGGCCAACGTCCTGACTTTC; CDR3aa: CASSTGVSGANVLTF; j_gene: TRBJ2-6; v_gene: TRBV19; abundance: NA; d_gene: NA
CDR3nt: TGTGCCAGCAGCCCTCAATTCGGACGGACTGGAAACACCATATATTTT; CDR3aa: CASSPQFGRTGNTIYF; j_gene: TRBJ1-3; v_gene: TRBV7-8; abundance: NA; d_gene: NA
CDR3nt: TGTGCCAGTACCCCCACGGCGGGACGGATGTACACCGGGGAGCTGTTTTTT; CDR3aa: CASTPTAGRMYTGELFF; j_gene: TRBJ2-2; v_gene: TRBV19; abundance: NA; d_gene: NA
CDR3nt: TGTGCCAGCAGCTTGGGTGGGACTAATGAAAAACTGTTTTTT; CDR3aa: CASSLGGTNEKLFF; j_gene: TRBJ1-4; v_gene: TRBV5-4; abundance: NA; d_gene: NA
CDR3nt: TGCGCCAGCAGCCGGCACAGATCGAAGGACTATGGCTACACCTTC; CDR3aa: CASSRHRSKDYGYTF; j_gene: TRBJ1-2; v_gene: TRBV4-3; abundance: NA; d_gene: NA
CDR3nt: TGTGCCAGCAGTTCCCCCGATGTCTCCTACGAGCAGTACTTC; CDR3aa: CASSSPDVSYEQYF; j_gene: TRBJ2-7; v_gene: TRBV28; abundance: NA; d_gene: NA
CDR3nt: TGTGCCAGCAGTTCTCTCGGGACAGGGGTTTCAGATACGCAGTATTTT; CDR3aa: CASSSLGTGVSDTQYF; j_gene: TRBJ2-3; v_gene: TRBV6-6; abundance: NA; d_gene: TRBD1
CDR3nt: TGTGCCAGCAGCTTATTCAGCGGTAGCTCCTACAATGAGCAGTTCTTC; CDR3aa: CASSLFSGSSYNEQFF; j_gene: TRBJ2-1; v_gene: TRBV11-2; abundance: NA; d_gene: NA
CDR3nt: TGTGCCAGCAGTTTGGACAGGGCTCGGAATGAGCAGTTCTTC; CDR3aa: CASSLDRARNEQFF; j_gene: TRBJ2-1; v_gene: TRBV27; abundance: few; d_gene: TRBD1